Below are 31 T cell receptor beta chains sequenced from a single sample in a study of CD8 T cells in Susac syndrome. An input of roughly 0.5 to 1 ug of RNA was subjected to reverse transcription using random hexamers. TCRdb analysed the immunoSEQ multiplex PCR reads with MiXCR anew, one entry per CDR3 protein. Of fewer than 350,000 distinct CDR3 sequences listed, approximately 85% are singletons. Sequencing was performed on CD8+ T cells from PBMCs. The receptors originated from a human donor with multiple sclerosis.

This clonotype was detected once. J is TRBJ2-2 and V is TRBV6-5; 12 nucleotides align to TRBD2. Germline CDR1 reads MNHEY; CDR2 reads SVGAGI. This CDR3 comprises 18 residues. The junction had 6 bases not matched to a gene; V was cut back by 0 bases and J by 4 bases. The CDR3 sequence: CASSYSLAGGPATGELFF. DNA of the CDR3: TGTGCCAGCAGTTACTCCCTAGCGGGAGGGCCCGCCACCGGGGAGCTGTTTTTT.

The V and J genes are TRBV7-2 and TRBJ1-5; 7 nucleotides line up with TRBD1. Germline CDR1 is SGHTA and CDR2 is FQGNSA. CDR3 size: 15 residues. Trimming at V came to 5 bases and at J to 0 bases, leaving 4 bases not matched to a gene. The CDR3 loop is CASSPGQVSNQPQHF. The CDR3 nucleotides are TGTGCCAGCAGCCCCGGACAGGTTAGCAATCAGCCCCAGCATTTT.

The genes are TRBV28 and TRBJ2-1, with 10 bases lining up with TRBD1. This CDR3 comprises 16 residues. V gave up 3 bases and J gave up 4 bases; unmatched junction bases: 6. Germline V gives CDR1 MDHEN, CDR2 SYDVKM. CDR3 DNA: TGTGCCAGCAGTTTTTTCGGGGACAGGGGATACAATGAGCAGTTCTTC. Translating it yields CASSFFGDRGYNEQFF.

The genes are TRBV4-3 and TRBJ2-1; D is unclear. There are 13 residues in the CDR3. Germline CDR1 and CDR2: LGHNA and YSLEER. The germline V and J ends were trimmed by 0 bases and 4 bases, with 4 bases remaining between them. CDR3 region: CASSQERYNEQFF. DNA for the CDR3: TGCGCCAGCAGCCAAGAACGGTACAATGAGCAGTTCTTC.

J is TRBJ1-5 and V is TRBV27; maybe TRBD1 (6 bases). The CDR3 is 15 residues long. Looked up from germline, CDR1 is MNHEY and CDR2 is SMNVEV (reference sequence). V lost 3 bases and J lost 3, with 12 bases in between. CDR3 residues: CASSLNRGTNQPQHF. The CDR3 DNA follows: TGTGCCAGCAGTTTGAATAGGGGGACCAATCAGCCCCAGCATTTT.

CDR3 nucleotides: TGTGCCAGCAGCTTGACAGGATCTTACTATGGCTACACCTTC. This encodes CASSLTGSYYGYTF. This chain joins TRBV11-2 and TRBJ1-2, with a tentative D call TRBD1 (6 bases). In germline, CDR1 is SGHAT, CDR2 FQNNGV. This CDR3 comprises 14 residues. V lost 3 bases and J 3 bases, leaving 11 bases between the germline ends.

The CDR3 DNA is TGTGCCTCGGGGACTTACTCCTACAATGAGCAGTTCTTC. Translated, it gives CASGTYSYNEQFF. This chain connects TRBV19 to TRBJ2-1; weak D call: TRBD2 (6 bases). V lost 11 bases and J 0 bases, leaving 11 bases between the germline ends. The CDR3 loop spans 13 amino acids. The germline CDR1 and CDR2 sequences are LNHDA and SQIVND (reference sequence).

This sequence joins TRBV19 and TRBJ2-1, with TRBD2 matching 11 bases. The germline V gene has CDR1 LNHDA and CDR2 SQIVND (reference sequence). This CDR3 region has 18 residues. The V and J ends lost 5 bases and 0 bases, in that order; junction bases with no gene match: 9. The CDR3 sequence is CASSLGLAEWGSYNEQFF. The CDR3 DNA reads as TGTGCCAGTAGTTTGGGACTAGCGGAGTGGGGCTCCTACAATGAGCAGTTCTTC.

The chain carries TRBV27 and TRBJ2-6, with 10 bases that match TRBD1. The CDR3 has 20 amino acids. Germline V CDR1 and CDR2: MNHEY, SMNVEV (reference sequence). J gave up 0 bases and V 0 bases, and 8 bases lay outside the gene matches. The CDR3 sequence: CASSLSSVDRGFSGANVLTF. CDR3 coding DNA: TGTGCCAGCAGTTTATCGTCAGTGGACAGGGGGTTCTCTGGGGCCAACGTCCTGACTTTC. Variable domain in full (rest from reference TRBV27 and TRBJ2-6): EAQVTQNPRYLITVTGKKLTVTCSQNMNHEYMSWYRQDPGLGLRQIYYSMNVEVTDKGDVPEGYKVSRKEKRNFPLILESPSPNQTSLYFCASSLSSVDRGFSGANVLTFGAGSRLTVL.

The rearrangement joins TRBV5-4 to TRBJ2-5; 11 bases are a match to TRBD2. Per germline, CDR1 SGHNT and CDR2 YYREEE (reference sequence). Trimming at V came to 2 bases and at J to 4 bases, leaving 7 bases not matched to a gene. The CDR3 is 16 residues long. This CDR3 is CASSLTSGSEVETQYF. The CDR3 DNA sequence: TGTGCCAGCAGCTTAACTAGCGGGAGTGAGGTAGAGACCCAGTACTTC.

The chain combines TRBV6-1 with TRBJ2-7, with 7 bases lining up with TRBD1. The germline V gene has CDR1 MNHNS and CDR2 SASEGT. This CDR3 spans 16 amino acids. V was pared by 8 bases and J by 0 bases, with 13 bases of the junction left unmatched. The CDR3 sequence: CASGYSDRDPSYEQYF. The CDR3 nucleotides are TGTGCCAGCGGGTATTCTGACAGGGACCCCTCCTACGAGCAGTACTTC.

The V and J genes are TRBV29-1 and TRBJ2-2; D is ambiguous. CDR3 size: 13 residues. V was cut by 4 bases and J by 1 base, with 7 bases left in between. Germline V gene data show CDR1 as SQVTM and CDR2 as ANQGSEA. DNA for the CDR3: TGCAGCGTTGTTTGGGGGAACACCGGGGAGCTGTTTTTT. Translated, it gives CSVVWGNTGELFF.

The rearrangement links TRBV28 to TRBJ2-1; the D gene is possibly TRBD1 (5 bases). The CDR3 is made up of 14 amino acids. CDR1 and CDR2 from the germline V gene are MDHEN and SYDVKM. The V end lost 1 base, the J end lost 4 bases, and 8 bases lay between the germline ends. In nucleotides, the CDR3 is TGTGCCAGCAGTTTATCCACAGGATACAATGAGCAGTTCTTC. This sequence encodes CASSLSTGYNEQFF.

The rearrangement joins TRBV14 to TRBJ1-3; 7 bases map to TRBD1. The germline V gene encodes CDR1 SGHDN and CDR2 FVKESK. Germline trimming cut 7 bases from V and 0 bases from J; bases unmatched to any gene: 6. There are 15 residues in the CDR3. CDR3 amino acids: CASTQGGPSGNTIYF. Written as DNA, the CDR3 is TGTGCCAGCACCCAGGGGGGGCCCTCTGGAAACACCATATATTTT. Based on the CDR3 plus reference TRBV14 and TRBJ1-3, the full variable domain is EAGVTQFPSHSVIEKGQTVTLRCDPISGHDNLYWYRRVMGKEIKFLLHFVKESKQDESGMPNNRFLAERTGGTYSTLKVQPAELEDSGVYFCASTQGGPSGNTIYFGEGSWLTVV.

The chain combines TRBV19 with TRBJ2-1; 7 positions agree with TRBD2. Trimming cost V 2 bases and J 0 bases; bases outside gene matches: 7. There are 17 residues in the CDR3. CDR1 LNHDA and CDR2 SQIVND come from the germline V gene (reference sequence). CDR3 sequence (DNA): TGTGCCAGTAGTATATTCGGGGGGTCGAGCTCCTACAATGAGCAGTTCTTC. Translation: CASSIFGGSSSYNEQFF.

This chain uses TRBV7-9 with TRBJ2-5; D possibly corresponds to TRBD1 (7 bases). The CDR3 is made up of 18 amino acids. The germline gives CDR1 SEHNR, CDR2 FQNEAQ (reference sequence). V lost 5 bases, J lost 5 bases, and 27 bases lay in between. CDR3 bases: TGTGCCAGCAGCCCTCGACAGGGTTGGGTCGGGACTCAGGAGACCCAGTACTTC. It encodes CASSPRQGWVGTQETQYF.

The chain is built from TRBV5-1 and TRBJ1-1, with D unclear. CDR1 and CDR2 from the germline V gene are SGHRS and YFSETQ. V lost 4 bases to trimming and J lost 4 bases, with 14 bases between them. This CDR3 has 14 amino acids. CDR3 region: CASSPAGGFTEAFF. CDR3 nucleotide sequence: TGCGCCAGCAGCCCAGCCGGAGGATTCACTGAAGCTTTCTTT.

The V call is TRBV5-6, the J call TRBJ2-1, with unresolved D. V lost 2 bases, J lost 8 bases, and 14 bases lay in between. Germline V gene lookup returns CDR1 SGHDT and CDR2 YYEEEE. The CDR3 has 14 residues. CDR3 protein: CASSFGVGLDEQFF. The CDR3 coding sequence is TGTGCCAGCAGCTTCGGCGTGGGCCTGGATGAGCAGTTCTTC.

The V and J genes are TRBV9 and TRBJ1-1, with D unresolved. CDR3 length equals 13 residues. V was cut by 8 bases and J by 1 base, with 12 bases left in between. The germline CDR1 and CDR2 sequences are SGDLS and YYNGEE. The CDR3 sequence is CASSVRGNTEAFF. The CDR3 bases are TGTGCCAGTAGTGTACGAGGGAACACTGAAGCTTTCTTT.

The J gene is TRBJ2-1, the V gene TRBV20-1; 15 bases fit TRBD2. CDR3 size: 16 residues. V gave up 1 base and J gave up 11 bases; unmatched junction bases: 9. Germline-derived CDR1 and CDR2 are DFQATT and SNEGSKA (reference sequence). The CDR3: CSARAGGLAGGDQQFF. In DNA, the CDR3 is TGCAGTGCTAGAGCCGGGGGACTAGCGGGAGGAGATCAGCAGTTCTTC.

This clonotype was recorded only once. The gene calls are TRBV19 and TRBJ1-1; D is perhaps TRBD1 (6 bases). Germline V gene data show CDR1 as LNHDA and CDR2 as SQIVND (reference sequence). The CDR3 length is 16 residues. The V and J ends lost 0 bases and 4 bases respectively, with 15 bases between them. The CDR3 loop is CASSIDPRGLGTEAFF. Written as DNA, the CDR3 is TGTGCCAGTAGTATAGATCCCCGGGGGCTGGGCACTGAAGCTTTCTTT.

The chain links TRBV19 to TRBJ2-1, with a possible D match to TRBD2 (5 bases). The CDR3 has 13 amino acids. Germline-derived CDR1 and CDR2 are LNHDA and SQIVND (reference sequence). Between the trimmed V and J ends, which lost 3 bases and 8 bases, there was a span of 11 bases. The CDR3 DNA sequence: TGTGCCAGTAGTATGTGGGCGGGCGATGAGCAGTTCTTC. It specifies CASSMWAGDEQFF.

The chain combines TRBV30 with TRBJ1-5, with D unclear. V lost 4 bases and J 1 base, leaving 11 bases between the germline ends. The CDR3 loop spans 14 amino acids. Germline V gene data show CDR1 as GTSNPN and CDR2 as SVGIG (reference sequence). The CDR3 sequence: CAWTELGSNQPQHF. The DNA of the CDR3 is TGTGCCTGGACCGAACTGGGAAGCAATCAGCCCCAGCATTTT. Filled out from reference TRBV30 and TRBJ1-5, the complete variable domain reads SQTIHQWPATLVQPVGSPLSLECTVEGTSNPNLYWYRQAAGRGLQLLFYSVGIGQISSEVPQNLSASRPQDRQFILSSKKLLLSDSGFYLCAWTELGSNQPQHFGDGTRLSIL.

This chain uses TRBV5-5 with TRBJ1-4, with TRBD1 as a possible D gene (5 bases). The V and J ends lost 4 bases and 3 bases respectively, with 10 bases between them. Germline CDR1 SGHKS, CDR2 YYEKEE (reference sequence). The CDR3 length is 14 residues. Here the CDR3 reads CASSPRVANEKLFF. The CDR3 DNA sequence: TGTGCCAGCAGCCCCAGGGTTGCTAATGAAAAACTGTTTTTT.

This chain links TRBV6-2 or TRBV6-3 with TRBJ2-7, with a possible D match to TRBD1 (5 bases). V was clipped by 6 bases and J by 6 bases, with 18 bases between them. CDR3 length: 14 amino acids. Looked up from germline, CDR1 is MNHEY and CDR2 is SVGEGT. CDR3 region: CASSKEQDRSEQYF. In DNA form, the CDR3 reads TGTGCCAGCAGCAAAGAACAGGACCGCTCCGAGCAGTACTTC.

This rearrangement joins TRBV27 to TRBJ1-2, with D unresolved. In germline, CDR1 is MNHEY, CDR2 SMNVEV (reference sequence). Trimming cost V 2 bases and J 1 base, with 17 bases left between them. This CDR3 is built from 17 residues. CDR3 coding DNA: TGTGCCAGCAGTTTAACGATAAACGACGATTATAACTATGGCTACACCTTC. It codes for CASSLTINDDYNYGYTF.

The chain carries TRBV19 and TRBJ1-5; 10 nucleotides agree with TRBD1. The V and J ends lost 4 bases and 3 bases, in that order; junction bases with no gene match: 6. The CDR3 covers 16 residues. Germline CDR1 and CDR2: LNHDA and SQIVND (reference sequence). The CDR3 is CASSTEGQGINQPQHF. The CDR3 DNA sequence: TGTGCCAGTAGTACGGAGGGACAGGGGATCAATCAGCCCCAGCATTTT.

This clonotype showed up just a few times. The chain couples TRBV2 to TRBJ2-7; D is uncertain. The V and J ends lost 4 bases and 7 bases respectively, with 14 bases between them. Germline V lookup: CDR1 SNHLY, CDR2 FYNNEI. The CDR3 is made up of 13 amino acids. CDR3 sequence: CASSGARLGEQYF. In nucleotides, the CDR3 is TGTGCCAGCAGTGGCGCCAGGTTGGGGGAGCAGTACTTC.

This clonotype was counted between two and nine times. V is TRBV6-5 and J is TRBJ2-1; D gene uncertain. Trimming cost V 2 bases and J 2 bases, with 4 bases left between them. The CDR3 extends over 13 amino acids. Germline-derived CDR1 and CDR2 are MNHEY and SVGAGI. CDR3 coding DNA: TGTGCCAGCAGTTACGGGCCCTACAATGAGCAGTTCTTC. Encoded protein: CASSYGPYNEQFF.

The V call is TRBV15, the J call TRBJ1-1; 8 nucleotides align to TRBD1. The V gene's germline CDR1 is LNHNV and CDR2 YYDKDF (reference sequence). CDR3 length equals 14 residues. V was pared by 4 bases and J by 4 bases, with 5 bases of the junction left unmatched. The CDR3 DNA sequence: TGTGCCACCAGCAACAGGGGGTTAGGCACTGAAGCTTTCTTT. Its translation is CATSNRGLGTEAFF.

The chain uses TRBV24-1 and TRBJ2-1, with unresolved D. The V end lost 6 bases, the J end lost 3 bases, and 8 bases lay between the germline ends. Germline V gene sequence: CDR1 KGHDR, CDR2 SFDVKD. This CDR3 is built from 13 residues. CDR3: CATSLSDYNEQFF. The DNA for the CDR3 is TGTGCCACCAGTCTATCGGACTACAATGAGCAGTTCTTC.